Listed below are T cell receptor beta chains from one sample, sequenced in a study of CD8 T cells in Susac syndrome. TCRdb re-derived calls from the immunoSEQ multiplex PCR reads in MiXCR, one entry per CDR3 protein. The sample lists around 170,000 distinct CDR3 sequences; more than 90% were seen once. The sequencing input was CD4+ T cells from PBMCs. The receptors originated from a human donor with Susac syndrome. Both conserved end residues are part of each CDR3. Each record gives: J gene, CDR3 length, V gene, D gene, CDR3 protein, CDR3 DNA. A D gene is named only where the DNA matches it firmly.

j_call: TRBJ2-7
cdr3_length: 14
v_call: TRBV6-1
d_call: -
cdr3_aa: CASQETQTLYEQYF
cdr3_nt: TGTGCCAGCCAGGAGACACAAACCCTCTACGAGCAGTACTTC

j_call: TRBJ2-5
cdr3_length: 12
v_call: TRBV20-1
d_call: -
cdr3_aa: CSASAEKETQYF
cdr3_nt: TGCAGTGCTAGTGCAGAGAAAGAGACCCAGTACTTC

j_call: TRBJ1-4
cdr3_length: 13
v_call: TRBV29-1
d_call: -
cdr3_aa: CSVVIIGSTHLFF
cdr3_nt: TGCAGCGTTGTTATTATTGGAAGTACTCATCTGTTTTTT

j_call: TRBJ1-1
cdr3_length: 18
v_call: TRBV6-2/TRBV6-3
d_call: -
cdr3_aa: CASSYVGRDRGMNTEAFF
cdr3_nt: TGTGCCAGCAGTTACGTGGGCAGGGATCGGGGCATGAACACTGAAGCTTTCTTT

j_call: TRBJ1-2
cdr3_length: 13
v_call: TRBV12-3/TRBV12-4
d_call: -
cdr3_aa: CASRPTGQYGYTF
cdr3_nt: TGTGCCAGCAGGCCTACAGGGCAATATGGCTACACCTTC

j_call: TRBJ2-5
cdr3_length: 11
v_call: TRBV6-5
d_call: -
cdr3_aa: CASRGLETQYF
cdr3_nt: TGTGCCAGCAGAGGGTTGGAGACCCAGTACTTC

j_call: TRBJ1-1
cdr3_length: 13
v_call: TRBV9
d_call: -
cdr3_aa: CASSGLGDTEAFF
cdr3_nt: TGTGCCAGCAGCGGGCTCGGGGACACTGAAGCTTTCTTT

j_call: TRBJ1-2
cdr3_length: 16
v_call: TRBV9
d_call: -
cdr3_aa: CASSVDENGQRYGYTF
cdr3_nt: TGTGCCAGCAGCGTAGACGAAAACGGACAGCGCTATGGCTACACCTTC

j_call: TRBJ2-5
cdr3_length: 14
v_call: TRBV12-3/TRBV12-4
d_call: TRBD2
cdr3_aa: CASSRSGAKETQYF
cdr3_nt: TGTGCCAGCAGTCGAAGCGGGGCTAAAGAGACCCAGTACTTC

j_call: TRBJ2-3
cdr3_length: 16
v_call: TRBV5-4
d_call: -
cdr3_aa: CASSLPGLHVTDTQYF
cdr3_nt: TGTGCCAGCAGCCTACCGGGACTGCACGTAACAGATACGCAGTATTTT

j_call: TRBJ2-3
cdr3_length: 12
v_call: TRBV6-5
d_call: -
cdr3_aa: CASGGVTDTQYF
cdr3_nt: TGTGCCAGCGGCGGCGTCACAGATACGCAGTATTTT

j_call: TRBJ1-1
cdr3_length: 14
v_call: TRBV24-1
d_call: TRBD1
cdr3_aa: CATSAPQGFTEAFF
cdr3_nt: TGTGCCACCAGTGCCCCACAGGGGTTTACTGAAGCTTTCTTT

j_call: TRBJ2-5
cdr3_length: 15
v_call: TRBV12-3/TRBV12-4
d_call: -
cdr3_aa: CASSLLTALQETQYF
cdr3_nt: TGTGCCAGCAGTTTATTGACAGCCCTCCAAGAGACCCAGTACTTC

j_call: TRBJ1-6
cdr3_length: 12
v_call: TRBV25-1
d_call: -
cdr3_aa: CASSGNNSPLHF
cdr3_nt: TGTGCCAGCAGTGGAAATAATTCACCCCTCCACTTT

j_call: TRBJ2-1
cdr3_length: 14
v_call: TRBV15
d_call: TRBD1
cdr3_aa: CATSRGQGLNEQFF
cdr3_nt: TGTGCCACCAGTAGGGGACAGGGTTTAAACGAGCAGTTCTTC

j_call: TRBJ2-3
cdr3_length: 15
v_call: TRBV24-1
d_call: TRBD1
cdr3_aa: CATSDRTGGTDTQYF
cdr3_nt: TGTGCCACCAGTGATCGGACAGGGGGCACAGATACGCAGTATTTT

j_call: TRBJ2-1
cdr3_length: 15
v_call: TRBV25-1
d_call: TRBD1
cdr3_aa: CASSAAGGPYNEQFF
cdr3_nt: TGTGCCAGCAGTGCGGCAGGGGGCCCTTACAATGAGCAGTTCTTC